The 24 T cell receptor beta chains below were found in one sample sequenced in a study of T cell repertoires in cytomegalovirus infection (dated by TCRdb to about 2019). These reads were obtained on an Illumina HiSeq 1500. TCRdb cleaned the public reads at Q25 with fastp, built clones with MiXCR and kept in-frame beta chains. Identical CDR3 protein sequences are pooled into one entry, listed with their most common genes and DNA. The table for this sample lists 290,000 or so distinct CDR3 sequences; roughly 9.3% of them were counted only once. Clones ranked in the top ten supply around 2.6% of the sample. The specimen sequenced was PBMCs. Every receptor here comes from a human donor in good health (CMV status not recorded). Some clones in this sample may be carry-over from other donors' samples.

Many counts were recorded for this clonotype. V and J are TRBV7-2 and TRBJ1-6; TRBD1 aligns across 7 bases. The germline V gene encodes CDR1 SGHTA and CDR2 FQGNSA. The J segment lost 11 bases and the V segment lost 2 bases, leaving 6 bases of the junction unmatched. The CDR3 has 14 residues. CDR3 nucleotides: TGTGCCAGCAGCTTATTTGTACAGGGGACACCCCTCCACTTT. It specifies CASSLFVQGTPLHF.

This clonotype was seen a few times. The rearrangement links TRBV20-1 to TRBJ2-3; no firm D call. Trimming left V 2 bases short and J 2 bases short, with 8 bases between. Per the germline V gene, CDR1 is DFQATT and CDR2 is SNEGSKA (reference sequence). The CDR3 has 13 residues. CDR3 loop: CSARRRSTDTQYF. The CDR3 nucleotides are TGCAGTGCTAGAAGGAGATCCACAGATACGCAGTATTTT.

At least ten counts were recorded for this clonotype. The chain employs TRBV7-8 and TRBJ2-4; maybe TRBD1 (5 bases). V was trimmed by 1 base and J by 6 bases, leaving 13 bases between them. The germline gives CDR1 SGHVS, CDR2 FQNEAQ. The CDR3 consists of 15 residues. This CDR3 reads CASSLGGTQGNIQYF. Here the CDR3 DNA reads TGTGCCAGCAGCTTAGGGGGCACTCAGGGAAACATTCAGTACTTC.

This clonotype was counted a few times. The rearrangement joins TRBV15 to TRBJ2-7; no definite D call. The V gene's germline CDR1 is LNHNV and CDR2 YYDKDF (reference sequence). This CDR3 is built from 13 residues. With 3 bases removed from V and 6 bases from J, the gap between germline ends came to 12 bases. CDR3 loop: CATSSRSYGEQYV. The CDR3 DNA follows: TGTGCCACCAGCAGCCGGTCCTATGGCGAGCAGTACGTC.

This clonotype occurred many times. This chain connects TRBV19 to TRBJ2-1, with a tentative D call TRBD2 (6 bases). CDR3 length: 15 residues. The germline V gene encodes CDR1 LNHDA and CDR2 SQIVND (reference sequence). V was clipped by 4 bases and J by 6 bases, with 16 bases between them. This chain's CDR3 is CASSKLTSLGNEQFF. The CDR3 DNA follows: TGTGCCAGTAGTAAACTGACTAGTTTGGGCAATGAGCAGTTCTTC.

This clonotype has just a few counts. The chain recombines TRBV20-1 with TRBJ2-1, with a weak D call TRBD2 (6 bases). V lost 1 base, J lost 6 bases, and 13 bases lay in between. Germline loops: CDR1 DFQATT, CDR2 SNEGSKA (reference sequence). The CDR3 runs to 14 residues. The CDR3 DNA sequence: TGCAGTGCTAGAGTGCCTAGCGAAGTCAATGAGCAGTTCTTC. As protein: CSARVPSEVNEQFF.

In this sample, this clonotype turned up many times. V usage is TRBV19 and J usage is TRBJ2-3; 10 bases are shared with TRBD1. The V gene's germline CDR1 is LNHDA and CDR2 SQIVND (reference sequence). The CDR3 is 18 amino acids. With 7 bases clipped from V and 3 bases from J, the junction kept 16 bases outside the gene matches. The CDR3 sequence: CASKAAPGQGRRTDTQYF. The CDR3 DNA reads as TGTGCCAGTAAGGCCGCTCCGGGACAGGGGAGGAGAACAGATACGCAGTATTTT.

This clonotype occurred many times. The chain recombines TRBV6-6 with TRBJ1-2; tentative D call: TRBD1 (5 bases). The germline CDR1 and CDR2 sequences are MNHNY and SVGAGI (reference sequence). With 6 bases removed from V and 6 bases from J, the gap between germline ends came to 11 bases. The CDR3 spans 12 residues. CDR3: CASSREGDGYTF. CDR3 nucleotide sequence: TGTGCCAGCAGCAGGGAAGGCGATGGCTACACCTTC.

The rearrangement uses TRBV7-9 and TRBJ2-1; 7 nucleotides line up with TRBD1. V lost 6 bases to trimming and J lost 0 bases; unmatched junction nucleotides: 20. The CDR3 extends over 20 amino acids. CDR1 and CDR2 (germline): SEHNR, FQNEAQ (reference sequence). CDR3 in DNA: TGTGCCAGCAGACCCGCGATCGACAGGGTAATTTCCAGCTCCTACAATGAGCAGTTCTTC. Translating it yields CASRPAIDRVISSSYNEQFF.

This clonotype was seen more than once but under ten times. This chain connects TRBV27 to TRBJ2-1; D is unresolved. CDR1 and CDR2 (germline): MNHEY, SMNVEV (reference sequence). Trimming shortened V by 10 bases and J by 3 bases, and 19 bases separated the two germline ends. The CDR3 has 15 amino acids. The CDR3 loop is CATNLPPFNYNEQFF. The DNA of the CDR3 is TGTGCCACCAATCTCCCCCCCTTTAACTACAATGAGCAGTTCTTC.

This clonotype was observed many times. This CDR3 reads CASRTPDRSNQPQHF. For the CDR3, the DNA is TGTGCCAGCAGAACTCCCGACAGGAGCAATCAGCCCCAGCATTTT. The genes are TRBV6-2 or TRBV6-3 and TRBJ1-5; D is perhaps TRBD1 (6 bases). CDR1 and CDR2 from the germline V gene are MNHEY and SVGEGT. This CDR3 spans 15 amino acids. V was cut by 6 bases and J by 1 base, with 13 bases left in between.

This clonotype was seen many times. V and J are TRBV20-1 and TRBJ2-5; D unclear. CDR3 size: 13 residues. V lost 4 bases and J lost 7, with 16 bases in between. Germline values: CDR1 DFQATT, CDR2 SNEGSKA (reference sequence). The CDR3 region is CSAKAPTPGTQYF. The CDR3 DNA is TGCAGTGCTAAAGCTCCTACGCCAGGGACCCAGTACTTC.

A remark on this clonotype: Since a much larger clone is just one base distant, this may be a read error. The chain employs TRBV7-8 and TRBJ2-7, with D possibly being TRBD2 (6 bases). This CDR3 comprises 13 residues. CDR1 and CDR2 from the germline V gene are SGHVS and FQNEAQ. Between the trimmed V and J ends, which lost 5 bases and 6 bases, there was a span of 14 bases. The DNA of the CDR3 is TGTGCCAGCAGCCCTGGTTACGGGAGCGAGCAGTACGTC. Its translation: CASSPGYGSEQYV.

This clonotype was counted ten times or more. The rearrangement links TRBV7-3 to TRBJ2-1; no reliable D call. This CDR3 comprises 13 residues. The V end lost 1 base, the J end lost 8 bases, and 9 bases lay between the germline ends. CDR1 is SGHTA and CDR2 is FQGTGA in the germline V gene. Written as DNA, the CDR3 is TGTGCCAGCAGCTTAAGTCCTACCGATGAGCAGTTCTTC. Amino acids: CASSLSPTDEQFF.

The chain couples TRBV5-1 to TRBJ2-3, with 10 bases aligning to TRBD1. This CDR3 has 15 residues. Germline V gene lookup returns CDR1 SGHRS and CDR2 YFSETQ. The trim removed 3 bases at V and 6 bases at J, leaving 7 bases unmatched. DNA of the CDR3: TGCGCCAGCAGCTGGGGGGGACAGGGGAGTGATACGCAGTATTTT. Residues: CASSWGGQGSDTQYF.

This clonotype has a count of ten or more. The V gene is TRBV7-9, the J gene TRBJ1-4; unclear D gene. Germline loops: CDR1 SEHNR, CDR2 FQNEAQ (reference sequence). Trimming removed 5 bases from V and 7 bases from J, with 14 bases in between. This CDR3 is 14 amino acids long. CDR3: CASSPKAIVEKLFF. CDR3 nucleotide sequence: TGTGCCAGCAGCCCGAAGGCCATCGTTGAAAAACTGTTTTTT.

The table lists this clonotype with many counts. The chain couples TRBV23-1 to TRBJ2-7; D is possibly TRBD1 (6 bases). TRBV23-1 is an ORF; its function is uncertain. V was shortened by 5 bases and J by 1 base, with 27 bases between the two germline ends. The CDR3 totals 19 residues. The CDR3 DNA reads TGCGCCAGCAGTGTGGGTTGGGTCCGAACGACTGGACAGTCCTACGAGCAGTACGTC. It is translated as CASSVGWVRTTGQSYEQYV.

This clonotype was detected many times. The CDR3 DNA reads as TGTGCCAGCAGTGATCGGGACAGGGGGATCAATGAGCAGTTCTTC. It is translated as CASSDRDRGINEQFF. The chain couples TRBV2 to TRBJ2-1; 11 bases align to TRBD1. The junction had 4 bases not matched to a gene; V was cut back by 3 bases and J by 6 bases. The germline V gene encodes CDR1 SNHLY and CDR2 FYNNEI. The CDR3 is 15 residues long. The variable domain in full, with the rest retrieved from reference TRBV2 and TRBJ2-1, is EPEVTQTPSHQVTQMGQEVILRCVPISNHLYFYWYRQILGQKVEFLVSFYNNEISEKSEIFDDQFSVERPDGSNFTLKIRSTKLEDSAMYFCASSDRDRGINEQFFGPGTRLTVL.

This clonotype appeared once. The rearrangement uses TRBV20-1 and TRBJ1-5; 9 bases are shared with TRBD1. Germline V CDR1 and CDR2: DFQATT, SNEGSKA (reference sequence). The CDR3 spans 15 residues. V lost 6 bases to trimming and J lost 9 bases; unmatched junction nucleotides: 15. As DNA, the CDR3 is TGCAGTGCGAACCCGACCGGGACAGGGAACCGGCCCCAGCATTTT. Amino acids: CSANPTGTGNRPQHF.

A few counts support this clonotype. V and J are TRBV20-1 and TRBJ2-2, with TRBD1 as a possible D gene (5 bases). Germline V gives CDR1 DFQATT, CDR2 SNEGSKA (reference sequence). Trimming removed 0 bases at V and 2 bases at J, with 13 bases between. This CDR3 region has 16 residues. This chain's CDR3 is CSARDMGQVNTGELFF. For the CDR3, the DNA is TGCAGTGCTAGAGATATGGGGCAGGTTAACACCGGGGAGCTGTTTTTT.

This clonotype was recorded many times. The chain recombines TRBV6-2 or TRBV6-3 with TRBJ1-1, with D possibly being TRBD1 (5 bases). The length of the CDR3 is 14 residues. Trimming stripped 5 bases from V and 0 bases from J, with 10 bases between. The germline V gene encodes CDR1 MNHEY and CDR2 SVGEGT. In DNA form, the CDR3 reads TGTGCCAGCAGTCACAGGTTCCTGAACACTGAAGCTTTCTTT. Translating it yields CASSHRFLNTEAFF.

This clonotype has only a few counts. The V call is TRBV15, the J call TRBJ2-1, with 7 bases matching TRBD1. J was trimmed by 4 bases and V by 1 base; bases with no gene match: 4. The CDR3 has 15 residues. Germline loops: CDR1 LNHNV, CDR2 YYDKDF (reference sequence). CDR3: CATSRARGHYNEQFF. CDR3 bases: TGTGCCACCAGCAGAGCGAGGGGGCATTACAATGAGCAGTTCTTC.

This clonotype was observed a handful of times. The chain carries TRBV29-1 and TRBJ2-1; D gene unclear. The germline CDR1 and CDR2 sequences are SQVTM and ANQGSEA. The CDR3 loop spans 12 amino acids. The V gene lost 4 bases and the J gene lost 5 bases, with 9 bases spanning the gap. The DNA for the CDR3 is TGCAGCGTTGGACGTTTAAACAATGAGCAGTTCTTC. Amino acids: CSVGRLNNEQFF.

This clonotype showed up just a few times. The chain recombines TRBV28 with TRBJ2-2; 7 nucleotides align to TRBD2. V dropped 7 bases and J dropped 4; count of bases not matched to a gene: 6. CDR1 and CDR2 from the germline V gene are MDHEN and SYDVKM. The CDR3 sequence is 14 residues long. The CDR3 protein is CASNTGGITGELFF. As DNA, the CDR3 is TGTGCCAGCAACACCGGGGGGATCACCGGGGAGCTGTTTTTT.